Listed here are 3 T cell receptor beta chains from one sample, sequenced in a study of blood T cell repertoires in COVID-19. The protocol was immunoSEQ multiplex PCR, while the TCRdb copy is restricted to in-frame clones and leaves out a portion. The sample consists of fewer than 300,000 clones, around 88% of them appearing once. Sequenced input: PBMCs or T cells enriched from blood (not recorded which). Receptor source: a man aged 35 to 55 who had recovered from COVID-19.

The sample holds a few counts of this clone. The chain uses TRBV28 and TRBJ1-6; 7 bases fit TRBD1. After removal of 6 bases from V and 4 bases from J, the junction contained 6 bases not matched to a gene. CDR3 length: 15 amino acids. Germline assignment: CDR1 MDHEN and CDR2 SYDVKM. CDR3 DNA: TGTGCCAGCAGGCAGACAGGGACTTATAATTCACCCCTCCACTTT. Amino acids: CASRQTGTYNSPLHF.

The J gene is TRBJ1-3, the V gene TRBV5-8, with 7 bases that match TRBD1. Unmatched junction bases numbered 12, after V lost 0 bases and J lost 0 bases. This CDR3 has 19 residues. Germline V CDR1 and CDR2: SGHTS, YDEGEE. The DNA of the CDR3 is TGTGCCAGCAGCTTGGACCCACAGGGGATGGGATCCTCTGGAAACACCATATATTTT. Translating gives CASSLDPQGMGSSGNTIYF.

The chain combines TRBV28 with TRBJ2-1; D may be TRBD2 (6 bases). The CDR3 length is 13 residues. Germline CDR1 MDHEN, CDR2 SYDVKM. Trimming took off 6 bases at V and 7 bases at J, with 13 bases between the two ends. CDR3 amino acids: CASRRSSVNEQFF. The CDR3 DNA sequence: TGTGCCAGCAGAAGATCTAGCGTTAATGAGCAGTTCTTC.